The rows below give T cell receptor beta chains drawn from one sample of a study of shared T cell receptors in the human thymus. This table comes from immunoSEQ multiplex PCR, and its TCRdb copy is limited to in-frame clones, with some not included. The profile shows approximately 400,000 clones, 95% of them singletons. Specimen: thymocytes. The origin of the receptors is a human donor. Both conserved end residues are part of each CDR3. A D gene is named only where the DNA matches it firmly. Only some rows state a clone size, as once, few, many or a class for expanded clones.

DNA	CDR3	size	D	J	V
TGTGCCAGTAGCACGGAGGGACTTCCCTATGGCTACACCTTC	CASSTEGLPYGYTF	NA	NA	TRBJ1-2	TRBV19
TGTGCCAGCAGCCCGAAGGCTAGCGGGACTGGGGAGCAGTTCTTC	CASSPKASGTGEQFF	once	TRBD2	TRBJ2-1	TRBV27
TGTGCCAGCAGTTCCGCGTGGGACTCACCCTACGAGCAGTACTTC	CASSSAWDSPYEQYF	NA	NA	TRBJ2-7	TRBV28
TGCGCCAGCCGCACGGGCGGGGATGATAGTCAGCCCCAGCATTTT	CASRTGGDDSQPQHF	NA	NA	TRBJ1-5	TRBV5-1
TGTGCCAGCAGTTTCCTACTTGACCGGGCTCACTCTGGAAACACCATATATTTT	CASSFLLDRAHSGNTIYF	once	NA	TRBJ1-3	TRBV28
TGCGCCAGCAGCCGCCCCACAAAGGGGATCCCCACCACAGATACGCAGTATTTT	CASSRPTKGIPTTDTQYF	NA	NA	TRBJ2-3	TRBV5-1
TGTGCTAGTGGTTTGGCTAGCGGGAGGCTAAAGACCCAGTACTTC	CASGLASGRLKTQYF	NA	TRBD2	TRBJ2-5	TRBV12-5
TGTGCCAGCAGTGAAGCGCTTCCTGGGGCGAGGACAACGAACACTGAAGCTTTCTTT	CASSEALPGARTTNTEAFF	NA	NA	TRBJ1-1	TRBV2
TGTGCCAGCTCACCACCTCTCGAGACTCGCGAGCAGTACTTC	CASSPPLETREQYF	NA	NA	TRBJ2-7	TRBV18
TGCAGCGTTGCCCCTCCCCCGATTCACTATGGCTACACCTTC	CSVAPPPIHYGYTF	NA	NA	TRBJ1-2	TRBV29-1
TGTGCCAGCAGCAATTCGACTAGCGGGAGGAATACGCAGTATTTT	CASSNSTSGRNTQYF	NA	TRBD2	TRBJ2-3	TRBV6-5
TGTGCCAGCAGTTACTCGACGGGGGACGAGCAGTACTTC	CASSYSTGDEQYF	NA	NA	TRBJ2-7	TRBV6-6
TGTGCCAGCAGCCCTAAGTGCTCTGGGGCCAACGTCCTGACTTTC	CASSPKCSGANVLTF	NA	NA	TRBJ2-6	TRBV14
TGTGCCAGCAGTTTATTGCCCCTTAGCGGGAGGTACCTGTGCGAGCAGTACTTC	CASSLLPLSGRYLCEQYF	NA	TRBD2	TRBJ2-7	TRBV28
TGTGCCAGCAGTTTCGGTTTGCCTATGGGACACCAGAACACTGAAGCTTTCTTT	CASSFGLPMGHQNTEAFF	once	NA	TRBJ1-1	TRBV27
TGTGCCAGCACCCGATCCGACAGGGTCCCTGGAAACACCATATATTTT	CASTRSDRVPGNTIYF	NA	TRBD1	TRBJ1-3	TRBV2
TGTGCCAGTAGTAGCGACAGTCCCTTTCACTACGAGCAGTACTTC	CASSSDSPFHYEQYF	NA	NA	TRBJ2-7	TRBV19
TGTGCCAGCAGCGCCTCAATAGGGTGGGGGTACGAGCAGTACTTC	CASSASIGWGYEQYF	NA	NA	TRBJ2-7	TRBV9
TGTGCCAGCAGCTTTGGGCTCCCCGAGGGAGGTTACGAGCAGTACTTC	CASSFGLPEGGYEQYF	NA	NA	TRBJ2-7	TRBV13
TGTGCCAGCAGCCAAGGCAGGGGAAAGGACAATGAGCAGTTCTTC	CASSQGRGKDNEQFF	NA	NA	TRBJ2-1	TRBV14
TGTGCCAGCAGTGACAGGCCCTGTCAGGGGCCCTACGAGCAGTACTTC	CASSDRPCQGPYEQYF	NA	NA	TRBJ2-7	TRBV6-4
TGTGCCATCAGTATACAGGGGGTTGACTATGGCTACACCTTC	CAISIQGVDYGYTF	NA	TRBD1	TRBJ1-2	TRBV10-3
TGTGCCAGCAGCTTAATCTGGAGAGAGCAGTACTTC	CASSLIWREQYF	NA	NA	TRBJ2-7	TRBV7-2
TGCGCCAGCAGCCCCGAGGACCTTAGCACAGATACGCAGTATTTT	CASSPEDLSTDTQYF	once	NA	TRBJ2-3	TRBV5-1
TGTGCCACCAGCAGAGATCTAAAATCCTACACGACGAACACCGGGGAGCTGTTTTTT	CATSRDLKSYTTNTGELFF	NA	NA	TRBJ2-2	TRBV15
TGCGCCAGCAGTGAGTCTACCGGGCGGGAGTATAATGAGCAGTTCTTC	CASSESTGREYNEQFF	NA	TRBD2	TRBJ2-1	TRBV10-2
TGTGCCAGCAGCCCGGGACAGGGGGCCCGGGCAGATACGCAGTATTTT	CASSPGQGARADTQYF	NA	TRBD1	TRBJ2-3	TRBV28
TGTGCCACCAGCTTTACCCGGGACAGGGCTGGGCAGCCCCAGCATTTT	CATSFTRDRAGQPQHF	NA	TRBD1	TRBJ1-5	TRBV15
TGTGCCAGCAGCTCGGAGGGAAGGAGGGATACGCAGTATTTT	CASSSEGRRDTQYF	NA	NA	TRBJ2-3	TRBV7-9
TGTGCCAGCAGTACCCAGACAGGGTGTAACTACGAGCAGTACTTC	CASSTQTGCNYEQYF	NA	TRBD1	TRBJ2-7	TRBV27
TGTGCCAGCAGCTCAGGTCGGGGAGCGGGAGGTTTCTACGAGCAGTACTTC	CASSSGRGAGGFYEQYF	NA	TRBD2	TRBJ2-7	TRBV11-3
TGTGCCAGTAGTACCCCCCCCTTAGCGGGGGCAGATACGCAGTATTTT	CASSTPPLAGADTQYF	NA	TRBD2	TRBJ2-3	TRBV19
TGTGCCAGCTCACCAGGGGTCTTGCGAGACACTGAAGCTTTCTTT	CASSPGVLRDTEAFF	once	NA	TRBJ1-1	TRBV18
TGTGCCAGCACCCTCCCGGGGTGGGTTGGCGGGGAGCTGTTTTTT	CASTLPGWVGGELFF	NA	NA	TRBJ2-2	TRBV6-6
TGCGCCAGCAGCCCACGGGCGGCTTTACCCTCGTCTGGAAACACCATATATTTT	CASSPRAALPSSGNTIYF	NA	NA	TRBJ1-3	TRBV4-1
TGTGCCAGCTATAGGAGAGGGGAGACCCAGTACTTC	CASYRRGETQYF	once	NA	TRBJ2-5	TRBV28
TGTGCCAGCAGCTTAAAGAGCGGAAGCGAGCAGTACTTC	CASSLKSGSEQYF	NA	NA	TRBJ2-7	TRBV7-3
TGTGCCAGCAGTGAGTTCGGGCGGGAGCAGGAGGAGCTGTTTTTT	CASSEFGREQEELFF	NA	TRBD2	TRBJ2-2	TRBV6-4
TGTGCCAGCAGCCCTCGGATTAGCACTCAAGAGACCCAGTACTTC	CASSPRISTQETQYF	once	NA	TRBJ2-5	TRBV5-4
TGTGCCAGCAGCTTAGAACTAGCTAGCAATGAGCAGTTCTTC	CASSLELASNEQFF	NA	NA	TRBJ2-1	TRBV7-8
TGTGCCAGCAGCTCGGGTATGGGGGAGAAGACTGAAGCTTTCTTT	CASSSGMGEKTEAFF	NA	NA	TRBJ1-1	TRBV7-3
TGTGCCAGTAGCTCAACCTACGAGCAGTACTTC	CASSSTYEQYF	NA	NA	TRBJ2-7	TRBV19
TGTGCCAGCAGTTTAGTGCCGACTAACTACGAGCAGTACTTC	CASSLVPTNYEQYF	NA	NA	TRBJ2-7	TRBV27
TGTGCCAGCAGTCCCCATTGGTACCCAATTATTAACTATGGCTACACCTTC	CASSPHWYPIINYGYTF	NA	NA	TRBJ1-2	TRBV27
TGCGCCAGCAGCCAAGATAAGGGAAAACTGTTTTTT	CASSQDKGKLFF	NA	NA	TRBJ1-4	TRBV4-1